A selection of T cell receptor beta chains follows, all from one sample in a study of blood T cell repertoires in COVID-19. TCRdb's copy holds only in-frame clones and misses some; the assay was immunoSEQ multiplex PCR. The table has around 170,000 clones, about 80% seen once. The sequenced material came from peripheral blood. The origin of the receptors is a man in his 70s who had recovered from COVID-19. Each CDR3 is given with its conserved first and last residue. Each record gives: D gene, J gene, V gene, clone size, CDR3 protein, CDR3 DNA. D genes are given only for firm matches. Clone size, where shown, is once, few, many, or a class for clones that have expanded.

TRBD1 | TRBJ1-2 | TRBV9 | - | CASSAGQGSGYTF | TGTGCCAGCAGCGCCGGACAGGGTTCGGGCTACACCTTC
TRBD1 | TRBJ1-2 | TRBV9 | - | CASSVTPTGINYGYTF | TGTGCCAGCAGCGTAACCCCGACAGGGATTAACTATGGCTACACCTTC
- | TRBJ2-3 | TRBV28 | - | CASRGAGGRTDTQYF | TGTGCCAGCAGGGGGGCTGGCGGGCGCACAGATACGCAGTATTTT
- | TRBJ2-5 | TRBV10-3 | few | CAISVEGETQYF | TGTGCCATCTCAGTGGAGGGGGAGACCCAGTACTTC
- | TRBJ2-7 | TRBV7-6 | few | CASSLAGGFGGSYEQYF | TGTGCCAGCAGCTTAGCGGGAGGTTTTGGCGGCTCCTACGAGCAGTACTTC
TRBD1 | TRBJ1-1 | TRBV6-6 | - | CASSRTGNTEAFF | TGTGCCAGCAGCCGGACAGGGAACACTGAAGCTTTCTTT
TRBD1 | TRBJ2-7 | TRBV6-5 | few | CATSSDGTGGYEQYF | TGTGCCACCAGCTCGGATGGGACAGGGGGCTACGAGCAGTACTTC
TRBD2 | TRBJ2-1 | TRBV29-1 | - | CSAGTSGRLSSYNEQFF | TGCAGCGCTGGGACTAGCGGGAGGCTAAGCTCCTACAATGAGCAGTTCTTC
- | TRBJ1-1 | TRBV6-2/TRBV6-3 | - | CASSYAGEAFF | TGTGCCAGCAGTTACGCGGGTGAAGCTTTCTTT
TRBD1 | TRBJ2-5 | TRBV19 | - | CASRSEQGKETQYF | TGTGCCAGTAGAAGTGAACAGGGGAAAGAGACCCAGTACTTC
TRBD1 | TRBJ2-1 | TRBV5-4 | once | CASSTQGGETPFF | TGTGCCAGCAGCACACAGGGGGGAGAAACCCCGTTCTTC
- | TRBJ2-7 | TRBV7-6 | - | CASSLRPGEDSYEQYF | TGTGCCAGCAGCTTAAGACCAGGGGAAGATAGCTACGAGCAGTACTTC
- | TRBJ1-1 | TRBV3-1/TRBV3-2 | few | CASSIHDRPNTEAFF | TGTGCCAGCAGCATTCACGACAGACCGAACACTGAAGCTTTCTTT
TRBD2 | TRBJ2-7 | TRBV4-3 | - | CASSQDRGGYEQYF | TGCGCCAGCAGCCAAGATCGGGGGGGGTACGAGCAGTACTTC
TRBD2 | TRBJ2-5 | TRBV5-1 | - | CASSYVTSGRETQYF | TGCGCCAGCAGCTACGTAACTAGCGGGAGAGAGACCCAGTACTTC
TRBD1 | TRBJ1-6 | TRBV5-4 | - | CASSSGQGKDPYSPLHF | TGTGCCAGCAGCTCCGGACAGGGAAAGGACCCTTATTCACCCCTCCACTTT
TRBD1 | TRBJ2-1 | TRBV9 | - | CASSEGAWSEQFF | TGTGCCAGCAGCGAGGGGGCCTGGTCCGAGCAGTTCTTC
TRBD2 | TRBJ2-7 | TRBV13 | - | CASSPRTSGRVYEQYF | TGTGCCAGCAGCCCCCGCACTAGCGGGAGAGTGTACGAGCAGTACTTC
- | TRBJ2-1 | TRBV12-3/TRBV12-4 | - | CASSFDTHEQFF | TGTGCCAGCAGTTTTGACACTCATGAGCAGTTCTTC
- | TRBJ1-5 | TRBV6-2/TRBV6-3 | few | CASSPWGDSNQPQHF | TGTGCCAGCAGCCCTTGGGGAGATAGCAATCAGCCCCAGCATTTT